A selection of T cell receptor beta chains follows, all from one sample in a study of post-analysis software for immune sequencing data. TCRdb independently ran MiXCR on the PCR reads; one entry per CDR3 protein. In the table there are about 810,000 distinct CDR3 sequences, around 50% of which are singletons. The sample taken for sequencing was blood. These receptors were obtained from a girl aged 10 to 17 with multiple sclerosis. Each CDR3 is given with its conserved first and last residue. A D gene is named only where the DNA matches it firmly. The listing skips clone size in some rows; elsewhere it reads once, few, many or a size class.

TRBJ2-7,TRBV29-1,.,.,CSVGGQGVEQYF,TGCAGCGTCGGGGGGCAAGGGGTAGAGCAGTACTTC
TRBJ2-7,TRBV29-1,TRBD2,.,CSVLLREGSYEQYF,TGCAGCGTCCTTTTGCGGGAGGGATCCTACGAGCAGTACTTC
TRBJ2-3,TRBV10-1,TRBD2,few,CASSISGSLADTQYF,TGCGCCAGCAGTATTAGCGGGAGTCTCGCAGATACGCAGTATTTT
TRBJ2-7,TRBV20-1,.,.,CSARWGASEQYF,TGCAGTGCTAGATGGGGTGCTAGCGAGCAGTACTTC
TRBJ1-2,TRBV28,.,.,CASTSYTKAGGYTF,TGTGCCAGCACCTCTTACACCAAAGCGGGAGGCTACACCTTC
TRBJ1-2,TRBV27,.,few,CASSPGQSHGYTF,TGTGCCAGCAGTCCCGGACAGTCCCATGGCTACACCTTC
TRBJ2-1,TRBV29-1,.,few,CSVGGAGAGYNEQFF,TGCAGCGTCGGTGGGGCGGGGGCCGGATACAATGAGCAGTTCTTC
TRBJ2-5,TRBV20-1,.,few,CSAKHPAKGLGETQYF,TGCAGTGCCAAACATCCTGCGAAGGGACTGGGGGAGACCCAGTACTTC
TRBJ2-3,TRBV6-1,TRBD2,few,CASRRTRGLAGASSTDTQYF,TGTGCCAGCAGGAGGACCCGCGGACTAGCGGGAGCCTCTAGCACAGATACGCAGTATTTT
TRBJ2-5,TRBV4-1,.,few,CASSQSGPSETQYF,TGCGCCAGCAGCCAATCCGGCCCCTCCGAGACCCAGTACTTC
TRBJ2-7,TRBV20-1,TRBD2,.,CSAARGSGGSYEQYF,TGCAGTGCTGCCCGGGGTAGCGGGGGCTCCTACGAGCAGTACTTC
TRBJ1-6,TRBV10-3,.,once,CAISEVGAPLHF,TGTGCCATCAGTGAGGTCGGTGCACCCCTCCACTTT
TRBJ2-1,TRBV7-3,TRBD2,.,CASSPRGSGGPESSYNEQFF,TGTGCCAGCAGCCCTCGGGGGAGCGGGGGGCCCGAGAGCTCCTACAATGAGCAGTTCTTC
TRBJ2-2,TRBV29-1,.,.,CSVEKSNTGELFF,TGCAGCGTTGAAAAGTCGAACACCGGGGAGCTGTTTTTT
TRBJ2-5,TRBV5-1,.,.,CASSLRPGETQYF,TGCGCCAGCAGCTTGAGGCCGGGGGAGACCCAGTACTTC
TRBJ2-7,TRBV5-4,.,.,CASSLGSRVAPYEQYF,TGTGCCAGCAGCTTGGGATCCAGGGTTGCCCCCTACGAGCAGTACTTC
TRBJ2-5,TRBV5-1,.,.,CASSLEGYRTQETQYF,TGCGCCAGCAGCTTGGAAGGTTATCGGACCCAAGAGACCCAGTACTTC
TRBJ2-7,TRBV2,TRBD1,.,CASSEYPDGTARFEQYF,TGTGCCAGCAGCGAGTACCCCGACGGGACAGCCCGCTTCGAGCAGTACTTC
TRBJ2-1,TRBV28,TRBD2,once,CASTMASGSIEQFF,TGTGCCAGCACCATGGCTAGCGGGAGTATTGAGCAGTTCTTC
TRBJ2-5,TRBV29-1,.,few,CSVWGVDETQYF,TGCAGCGTTTGGGGGGTTGATGAGACCCAGTACTTC
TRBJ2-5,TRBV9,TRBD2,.,CASSVAGGAQETQYF,TGTGCCAGCAGCGTAGCGGGAGGGGCCCAAGAGACCCAGTACTTC
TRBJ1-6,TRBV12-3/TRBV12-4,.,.,CASTNWAIVRSPLHF,TGTGCCAGCACTAACTGGGCCATCGTTCGTTCACCCCTCCACTTT